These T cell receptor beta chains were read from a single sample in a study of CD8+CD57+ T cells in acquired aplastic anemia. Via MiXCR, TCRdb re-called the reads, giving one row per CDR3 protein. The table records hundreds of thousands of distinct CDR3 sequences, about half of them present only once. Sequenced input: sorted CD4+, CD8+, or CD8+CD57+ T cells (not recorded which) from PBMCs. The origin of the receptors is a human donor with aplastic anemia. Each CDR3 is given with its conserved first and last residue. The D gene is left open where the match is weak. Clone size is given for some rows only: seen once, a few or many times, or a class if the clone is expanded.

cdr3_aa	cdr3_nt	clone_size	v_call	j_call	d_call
CATSSPGYGYTF	TGTGCCACCAGTTCGCCCGGGTATGGCTACACCTTC	-	TRBV24-1	TRBJ1-2	-
CASSDEADSPGIDCEAFF	TGTGCCAGCAGTGACGAGGCGGACAGTCCGGGGATTGACTGTGAAGCTTTCTTT	-	TRBV6-1	TRBJ1-1	-
CASSRGSSAQHF	TGTGCCAGCAGCCGGGGATCTTCGGCCCAGCATTTT	-	TRBV12-3/TRBV12-4	TRBJ1-5	-
CASSPRTQGIQYF	TGTGCCAGCAGCCCCCGTACCCAAGGCATTCAGTACTTC	many	TRBV14	TRBJ2-4	-
CASSDRQETQYF	TGTGCCAGCAGCGACAGACAAGAGACCCAGTACTTC	-	TRBV7-6	TRBJ2-5	-
CTIVDSTDTQYF	TGCACTATCGTTGATAGCACAGATACGCAGTATTTT	once	TRBV20-1	TRBJ2-3	-
CASSLGGGTEAFF	TGTGCCAGCAGCTTAGGCGGGGGCACTGAAGCTTTCTTT	many	TRBV12-3/TRBV12-4	TRBJ1-1	-
CASSLGGTENSPLHF	TGCGCCAGCAGCTTGGGAGGGACAGAGAATTCACCCCTCCACTTT	many	TRBV5-1	TRBJ1-6	TRBD1
CASSLVGSSEGQFF	TGTGCCAGCAGCTTAGTAGGGTCCTCCGAAGGGCAGTTCTTC	many	TRBV7-2	TRBJ2-1	-
CASSLASGNHNEHF	TGTGCCAGCAGCTTAGCCAGCGGAAATCACAATGAGCATTTT	-	TRBV7-3	TRBJ1-5	-
CASSLTAVGGYEQYF	TGTGCCAGCAGCCTAACAGCCGTGGGGGGTTACGAGCAGTACTTC	many	TRBV12-3/TRBV12-4	TRBJ2-7	-
CASTTGVNTEAFF	TGCGCCAGCACTACAGGAGTGAACACTGAAGCTTTCTTT	many	TRBV10-2	TRBJ1-1	-
CATSAATGSASYNEQFF	TGTGCCACCAGTGCCGCGACAGGGTCAGCGTCCTACAATGAGCAGTTCTTC	-	TRBV24-1	TRBJ2-1	TRBD1
CASSFGTGDNSPLHF	TGTGCCAGTAGCTTTGGGACAGGGGATAATTCACCCCTCCACTTT	few	TRBV19	TRBJ1-6	TRBD1
CASSPGPQKGTEAFF	TGTGCCAGCAGCCCGGGACCCCAAAAGGGCACTGAAGCTTTCTTT	-	TRBV7-9	TRBJ1-1	-
CASSLRASQPQHF	TGTGCCAGCAGCTTGAGGGCTTCCCAGCCCCAGCATTTT	-	TRBV5-5	TRBJ1-5	-
CATSRPEGGRHTIYF	TGTGCCACCAGCAGACCAGAGGGGGGCCGGCACACCATATATTTT	many	TRBV15	TRBJ1-3	-
CATSRVAGVYEQYF	TGTGCCACCAGCAGAGTAGCGGGAGTTTACGAGCAGTACTTC	few	TRBV15	TRBJ2-7	TRBD2
CSGTGHYEQHF	TGCAGCGGGACAGGGCACTACGAGCAGCACTTC	-	TRBV20-1	TRBJ2-7	TRBD1
CATSRDQGPRTEAFF	TGTGCCACCAGCAGAGATCAGGGGCCGAGAACTGAAGCTTTCTTT	many	TRBV15	TRBJ1-1	-
CASSRGTSGGASDTQYF	TGTGCCAGTAGTAGAGGGACTAGCGGGGGGGCTTCAGATACGCAGTATTTT	many	TRBV19	TRBJ2-3	TRBD2
CASSPRDRGEQFF	TGTGCCAGCAGCCCTCGGGACAGGGGTGAGCAGTTCTTC	-	TRBV9	TRBJ2-1	TRBD1
CASGTGLNSPLHF	TGCGCCAGCGGCACCGGCCTTAATTCACCCCTCCACTTT	few	TRBV5-1	TRBJ1-6	-
CAISEGEGSSWGYTF	TGTGCCATCAGTGAGGGGGAGGGCAGTTCCTGGGGCTACACCTTC	many	TRBV10-3	TRBJ1-2	-
CASSQQGSNEKLFF	TGTGCCAGTAGTCAACAGGGGTCTAATGAAAAACTGTTTTTT	-	TRBV19	TRBJ1-4	TRBD1
CASSGAGWSDNEQFF	TGCGCCAGCAGTGGGGCCGGATGGTCCGACAATGAGCAGTTCTTC	-	TRBV10-2	TRBJ2-1	-
CASSILPGGYEQYF	TGTGCCAGTAGTATACTACCGGGGGGCTACGAGCAGTACTTC	-	TRBV19	TRBJ2-7	TRBD2
CASSRGQGNTEAFF	TGTGCCAGCAGCCGCGGACAGGGCAACACTGAAGCTTTCTTT	many	TRBV5-6	TRBJ1-1	TRBD1
CASSLSGHSNTEAFF	TGCGCCAGCAGCTTATCGGGACATTCGAACACTGAAGCTTTCTTT	many	TRBV5-1	TRBJ1-1	-
CASSAESGQANTEAFF	TGTGCCAGCAGCGCAGAGTCGGGACAGGCTAACACTGAAGCTTTCTTT	-	TRBV9	TRBJ1-1	TRBD1
CASSWGGGRSNQPQHF	TGTGCCAGCAGTTGGGGGGGGGGCCGAAGCAATCAGCCCCAGCATTTT	-	TRBV28	TRBJ1-5	-
CASSLAGLPDTQYF	TGTGCCAGCAGCTTAGCGGGTTTACCAGATACGCAGTATTTT	many	TRBV7-9	TRBJ2-3	-
CASSLLTGKEKLFF	TGCGCCAGCAGCTTGTTGACAGGGAAAGAAAAACTGTTTTTT	-	TRBV5-1	TRBJ1-4	TRBD1
CASSSGRDSNSPLHF	TGTGCCAGCAGCTCAGGCCGGGACAGCAATTCACCCCTCCACTTT	-	TRBV7-6	TRBJ1-6	TRBD1
CASSLATSGVRTEAFF	TGTGCCAGCAGCTTAGCTACTTCAGGGGTACGAACTGAAGCTTTCTTT	-	TRBV7-9	TRBJ1-1	-
CASSLGPRNEQFF	TGTGCCAGCAGCTTAGGGCCTAGAAATGAGCAGTTCTTC	-	TRBV7-8	TRBJ2-1	-
CASSEGTTDTEAFF	TGTGCCAGCAGTGAAGGAACAACGGACACTGAAGCTTTCTTT	many	TRBV6-1	TRBJ1-1	-
CSARRGLRSGANVLTF	TGCAGTGCTAGGAGGGGGCTTAGGTCTGGGGCCAACGTCCTGACTTTC	-	TRBV20-1	TRBJ2-6	TRBD1
CASSLVVGHTDTQYF	TGTGCCAGCAGCTTAGTGGTGGGCCACACAGATACGCAGTATTTT	-	TRBV11-2	TRBJ2-3	-
CASSRGGQNTEAFF	TGCGCCAGCAGCCGTGGGGGACAGAACACTGAAGCTTTCTTT	many	TRBV5-1	TRBJ1-1	-
CSAIQSTSGGLQETQYF	TGCAGTGCTATTCAGTCGACTAGCGGGGGGCTTCAAGAGACCCAGTACTTC	many	TRBV20-1	TRBJ2-5	TRBD2
CSVRGAPF	TGCAGTGTCCGAGGGGCCCCTTTT	many	TRBV20-1	TRBJ2-3	-
CASSQDQGGQPQHF	TGTGCCAGCAGCCAGGACCAGGGCGGCCAGCCCCAGCATTTT	many	TRBV12-3/TRBV12-4	TRBJ1-5	-
CASGPAGVNEQYF	TGTGCCAGCGGACCAGCGGGGGTGAACGAGCAGTACTTC	once	TRBV9	TRBJ2-7	TRBD2
CASSPQGGETQYF	TGTGCCAGCTCACCACAAGGGGGAGAGACCCAGTACTTC	-	TRBV18	TRBJ2-5	-
CASSPTLLGNEQFF	TGTGCCAGCAGCCCAACCCTCCTAGGAAATGAGCAGTTCTTC	many	TRBV9	TRBJ2-1	-
CATSSPRDTQYF	TGTGCCACCAGCAGTCCCCGGGATACGCAGTATTTT	-	TRBV15	TRBJ2-3	-
CASRLAGGASNQPQHF	TGTGCCAGCAGACTTGCAGGGGGCGCGAGCAATCAGCCCCAGCATTTT	many	TRBV2	TRBJ1-5	TRBD1